This T cell receptor beta chain was captured by sequencing in a study of blood T cells in healthy people across ages (dated by TCRdb to the mid-2010s). For the study in its entirety: In model experiments, roughly one uniquely barcoded TCR beta cDNA molecule per two T cells was captured by template switching. Age-related changes in TCR beta repertoire diversity were measured in the study by deep sequencing normalized with unique cDNA molecular identifiers. To avoid experimental bias, donors of different ages were randomly spread across the sequencing lanes. Two additional independent replicas of 1 million unique cDNA reads from the same blood draw were analyzed for two donors (one aged 18 to 30 and one aged 80 or older). Four age groups were formed from the donors: young (average approximately 17 years), middle-aged (approximately 41), aged (approximately 60) and long-lived (around 80).

Libraries were constructed by 5' RACE. Sequencer: Illumina HiSeq 2500. A second PCR of about 7 to 12 cycles was performed with a sample-barcoded 5' primer and a J-beta primer mix. A unique molecular identifier was introduced onto each TCR beta cDNA molecule by a template-switch 5' adaptor carrying 12 random nucleotides. Each sample yielded at least 2.5 million CDR3-containing paired-end reads. All of the RNA was converted into first-strand cDNA using the Mint cDNA synthesis kit, with a TRBC-specific oligonucleotide serving as the primer. All cDNA was treated with uracil-DNA glycosylase and then went through a first 18-cycle PCR with the universal primers M1SS and BC2_uni_R. Processing in the source paper ran as follows. For normalization, 1 million high-quality reads, each with a distinct molecular identifier, were randomly selected from each sample. Reads sharing molecular identifiers were discarded rather than binned into consensus sequences. MiTCR, set to a Q25 quality threshold and the strictest error-elimination algorithm, was used for CDR3 identification, clonotype clustering and error correction. A nonparametric unseen species model with Euler transformation was used to estimate a lower bound on total TCR beta diversity. TCRdb ran its own pipeline on the public reads, namely fastp trimming at Q25 and MiXCR clone calling, and kept in-frame beta chains. One record per CDR3 amino acid sequence lists the most common genes and DNA. These V and J calls rely on TCRdb rather than the paper's analysis. Counted in this sample were approximately 850,000 distinct CDR3 sequences; 44% of them appeared once. The biggest ten clones account for approximately 19% of the sample.

The CDR3 runs 15 residues from the cysteine to the phenylalanine. Only the CDR3 part of the read is kept: 45 bases, read in frame from the first base. CDR1 and CDR2 were assigned from the germline V gene (reference sequence) as GTSNPN and SVGIG. V is clipped by 0 bases and J by 0 bases, and the sequence between their germline boundaries is 12 bases long. On this clonotype: The antigen it recognizes is unknown. Base qualities are not at hand, and no much larger clone is one base apart.

Donors were about 36 systemically healthy Caucasian individuals from Russia aged about 6 to 100 years. Each donor gave 8 to 10 milliliters of peripheral blood, drawn into EDTA-treated Vacutainer tubes. Ficoll-Paque density-gradient centrifugation was used to isolate PBMCs, with at least 6.5 million per sample. Trizol reagent was used to extract total RNA from the PBMCs, yielding at least 5.5 micrograms per sample. Naive CD45RAhigh/CD27high T cell percentages were measured by flow cytometry on a PBMC aliquot from every donor. Study-wide findings and limitations: Because donor CMV infection status was unknown, age-related changes in expanded clonotypes were potentially confounded. The long-lived group showed more naive CD4+ T cells, fewer expanded clones and increased TCR diversity than the aged group, suggesting age selection. Observed TCR beta diversity correlated strongly with the percentage of naive T cells measured by flow cytometry. As age increased, observed TCR beta diversity per million T cells dropped in a roughly linear way, and a significant reduction was already evident by age approximately 40. Estimates of total diversity based on one million sequenced T cells were regarded as lower bounds and as underestimates. Because profiling used bulk unsorted PBMCs, naive and antigen-experienced compartments could not be compared conclusively.

This clonotype originated in a man aged 60-69 years in good health. The sample was blood. The chain employs TRBV30 and TRBJ2-7, with the D gene call left open. The encoded CDR3 is CAWSVGLGLSYEQYF. The DNA reads TGTGCCTGGAGTGTGGGTCTCGGCCTCTCCTACGAGCAGTACTTC. The CDR3 plus the reference TRBV30 and TRBJ2-7 genes for the other parts give the full variable domain: SQTIHQWPATLVQPVGSPLSLECTVEGTSNPNLYWYRQAAGRGLQLLFYSVGIGQISSEVPQNLSASRPQDRQFILSSKKLLLSDSGFYLCAWSVGLGLSYEQYFGPGTRLTVT.